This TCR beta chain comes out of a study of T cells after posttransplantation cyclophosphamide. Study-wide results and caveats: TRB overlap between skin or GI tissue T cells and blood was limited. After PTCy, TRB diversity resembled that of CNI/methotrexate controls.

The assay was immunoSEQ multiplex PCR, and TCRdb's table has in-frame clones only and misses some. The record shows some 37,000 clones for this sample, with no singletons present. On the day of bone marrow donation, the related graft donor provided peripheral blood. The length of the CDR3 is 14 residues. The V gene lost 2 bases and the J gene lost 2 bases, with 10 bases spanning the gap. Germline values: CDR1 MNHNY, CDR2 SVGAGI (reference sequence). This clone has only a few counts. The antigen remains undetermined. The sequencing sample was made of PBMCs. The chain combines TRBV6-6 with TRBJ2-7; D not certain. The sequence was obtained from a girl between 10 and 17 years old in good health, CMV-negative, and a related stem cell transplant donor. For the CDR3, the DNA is TGTGCCAGCAGTTACACAGTTTCCCCCTACGAGCAGTACTTC. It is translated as CASSYTVSPYEQYF.